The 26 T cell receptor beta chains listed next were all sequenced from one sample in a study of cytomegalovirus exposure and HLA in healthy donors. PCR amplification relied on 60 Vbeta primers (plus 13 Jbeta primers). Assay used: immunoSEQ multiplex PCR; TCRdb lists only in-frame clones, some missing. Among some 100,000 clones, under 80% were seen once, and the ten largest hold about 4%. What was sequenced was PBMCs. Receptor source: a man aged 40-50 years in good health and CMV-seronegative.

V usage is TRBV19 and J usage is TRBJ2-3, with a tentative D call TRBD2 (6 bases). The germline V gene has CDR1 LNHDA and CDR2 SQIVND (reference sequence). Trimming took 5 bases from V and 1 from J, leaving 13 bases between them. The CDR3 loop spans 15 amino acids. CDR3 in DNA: TGTGCCAGTAGTGCCGGTGGCGGGGGCACAGATACGCAGTATTTT. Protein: CASSAGGGGTDTQYF.

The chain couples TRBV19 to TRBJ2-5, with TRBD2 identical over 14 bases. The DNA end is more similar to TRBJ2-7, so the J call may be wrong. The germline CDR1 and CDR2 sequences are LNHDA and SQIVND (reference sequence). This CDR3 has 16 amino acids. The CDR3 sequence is CASSDPGTSGGYEQYF. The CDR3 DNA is TGTGCCAGTAGTGACCCCGGGACTAGCGGGGGCTACGAGCAGTACTTC.

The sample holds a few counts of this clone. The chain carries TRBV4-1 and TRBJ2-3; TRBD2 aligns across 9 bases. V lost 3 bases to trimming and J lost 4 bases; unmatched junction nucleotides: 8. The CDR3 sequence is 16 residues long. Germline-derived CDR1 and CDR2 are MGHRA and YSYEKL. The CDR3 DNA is TGCGCCAGCAGCCACCTTCTAGCGGGGAGTGCAGATACGCAGTATTTT. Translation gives CASSHLLAGSADTQYF.

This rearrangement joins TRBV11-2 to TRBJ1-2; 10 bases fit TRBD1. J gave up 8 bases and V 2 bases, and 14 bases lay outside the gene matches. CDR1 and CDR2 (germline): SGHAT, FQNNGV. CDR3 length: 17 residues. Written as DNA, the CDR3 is TGTGCCAGCAGCTTATGGTCCGGGACAGGGGCATCGCGGGGCTACACCTTC. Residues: CASSLWSGTGASRGYTF.

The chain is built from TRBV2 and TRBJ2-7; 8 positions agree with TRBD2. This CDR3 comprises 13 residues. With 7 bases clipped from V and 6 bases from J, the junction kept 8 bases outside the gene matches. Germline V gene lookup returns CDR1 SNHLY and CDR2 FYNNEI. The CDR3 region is CASTPGGPGEQYV. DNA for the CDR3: TGTGCCAGCACTCCGGGGGGGCCGGGCGAGCAGTACGTC.

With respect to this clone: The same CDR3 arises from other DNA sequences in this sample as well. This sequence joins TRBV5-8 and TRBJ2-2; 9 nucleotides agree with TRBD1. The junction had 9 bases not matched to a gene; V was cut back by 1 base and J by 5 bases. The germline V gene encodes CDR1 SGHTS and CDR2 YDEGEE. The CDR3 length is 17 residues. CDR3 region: CASSLWTGVGSTGELFF. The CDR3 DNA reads TGTGCCAGCAGCTTGTGGACAGGGGTAGGAAGTACCGGGGAGCTGTTTTTT.

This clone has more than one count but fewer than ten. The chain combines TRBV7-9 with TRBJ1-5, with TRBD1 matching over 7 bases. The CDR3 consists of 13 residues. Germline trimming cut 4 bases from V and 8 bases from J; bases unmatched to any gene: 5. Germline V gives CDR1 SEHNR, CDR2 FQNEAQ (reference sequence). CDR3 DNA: TGTGCCAGCAGCTACACAGGACAGGAGCCCCAGCATTTT. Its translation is CASSYTGQEPQHF.

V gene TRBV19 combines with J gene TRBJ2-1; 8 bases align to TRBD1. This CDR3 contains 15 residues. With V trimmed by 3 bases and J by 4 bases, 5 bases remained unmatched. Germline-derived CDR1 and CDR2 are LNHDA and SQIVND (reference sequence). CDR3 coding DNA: TGTGCCAGTAGTATGTCACAGGGGGGATACAATGAGCAGTTCTTC. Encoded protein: CASSMSQGGYNEQFF.

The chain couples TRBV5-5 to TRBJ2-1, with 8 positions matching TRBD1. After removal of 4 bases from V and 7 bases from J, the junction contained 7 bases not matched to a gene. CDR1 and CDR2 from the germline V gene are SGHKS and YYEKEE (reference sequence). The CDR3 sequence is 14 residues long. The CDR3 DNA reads TGTGCCAGCAGCCAACAGGGGGAAAGGAATGAGCAGTTCTTC. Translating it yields CASSQQGERNEQFF.

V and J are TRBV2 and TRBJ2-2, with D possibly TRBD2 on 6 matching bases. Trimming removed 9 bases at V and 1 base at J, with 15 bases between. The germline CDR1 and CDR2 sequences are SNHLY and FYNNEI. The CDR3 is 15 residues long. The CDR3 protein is CASRKSGGNTGELFF. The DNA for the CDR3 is TGTGCCAGTCGGAAGTCCGGGGGGAACACCGGGGAGCTGTTTTTT.

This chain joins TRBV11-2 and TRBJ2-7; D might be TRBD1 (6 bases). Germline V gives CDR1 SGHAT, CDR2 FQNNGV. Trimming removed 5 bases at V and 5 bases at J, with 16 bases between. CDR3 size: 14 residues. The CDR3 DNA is TGTGCCAGCAGCCCTTTCGACAGGCCCCACGAGCAGTACTTC. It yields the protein CASSPFDRPHEQYF. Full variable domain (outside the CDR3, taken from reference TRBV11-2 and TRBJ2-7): EAGVAQSPRYKIIEKRQSVAFWCNPISGHATLYWYQQILGQGPKLLIQFQNNGVVDDSQLPKDRFSAERLKGVDSTLKIQPAKLEDSAVYLCASSPFDRPHEQYFGPGTRLTVT.

For the CDR3, the DNA is TGTGCCTCGGGGGGCGGGGATCGCACAGATACGCAGTATTTT. Translation: CASGGGDRTDTQYF. V gene TRBV4-2 combines with J gene TRBJ2-3; tentative D call: TRBD2 (7 bases). The V end was cut by 11 bases, the J end by 1 base, with 16 bases between. This CDR3 spans 14 amino acids. Germline-derived CDR1 and CDR2 are LGHNA and YNFKEQ.

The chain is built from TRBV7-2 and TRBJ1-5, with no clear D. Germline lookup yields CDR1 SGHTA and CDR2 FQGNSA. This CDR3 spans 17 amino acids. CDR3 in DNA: TGTGCACTCGAGGCCCACGCGGTCCCCTATAGCAATCAGCCCCAGCATTTT. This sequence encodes CALEAHAVPYSNQPQHF.

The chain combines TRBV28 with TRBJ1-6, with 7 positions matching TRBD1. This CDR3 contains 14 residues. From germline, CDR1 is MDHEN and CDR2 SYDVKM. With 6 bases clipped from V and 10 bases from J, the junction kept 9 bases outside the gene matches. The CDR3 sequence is CASRRGLGGSPLHF. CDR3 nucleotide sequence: TGTGCCAGCAGGAGGGGGCTAGGGGGGTCACCCCTCCACTTT. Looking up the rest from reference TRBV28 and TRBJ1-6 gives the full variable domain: DVKVTQSSRYLVKRTGEKVFLECVQDMDHENMFWYRQDPGLGLRLIYFSYDVKMKEKGDIPEGYSVSREKKERFSLILESASTNQTSMYLCASRRGLGGSPLHFGNGTRLTVT.

The CDR3: CASSTYRGGNTEAFF. DNA of the CDR3: TGTGCCAGCAGCACCTACAGGGGCGGGAACACTGAAGCTTTCTTT. The gene calls are TRBV11-2 and TRBJ1-1, with TRBD1 matching 7 bases. This CDR3 is 15 amino acids long. After removal of 5 bases from V and 1 base from J, the junction contained 7 bases not matched to a gene. From germline, CDR1 is SGHAT and CDR2 FQNNGV.

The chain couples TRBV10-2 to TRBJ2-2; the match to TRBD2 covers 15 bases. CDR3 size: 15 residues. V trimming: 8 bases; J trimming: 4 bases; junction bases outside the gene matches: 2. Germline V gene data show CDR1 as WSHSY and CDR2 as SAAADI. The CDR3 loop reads CASGLAGGGTGELFF. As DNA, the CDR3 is TGCGCCAGCGGACTAGCGGGGGGGGGCACCGGGGAGCTGTTTTTT.

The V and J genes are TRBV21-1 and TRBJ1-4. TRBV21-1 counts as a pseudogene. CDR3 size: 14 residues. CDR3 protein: CASRMSGRGEKLFF. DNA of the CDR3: TGTGCCAGCAGGATGTCAGGGAGGGGTGAAAAACTGTTTTTT.

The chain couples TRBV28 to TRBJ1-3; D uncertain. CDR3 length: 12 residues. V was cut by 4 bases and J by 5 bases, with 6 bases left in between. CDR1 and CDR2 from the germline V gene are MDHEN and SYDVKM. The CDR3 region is CASSSARNTIYF. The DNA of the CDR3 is TGTGCCAGCAGTTCCGCGAGAAACACCATATATTTT.

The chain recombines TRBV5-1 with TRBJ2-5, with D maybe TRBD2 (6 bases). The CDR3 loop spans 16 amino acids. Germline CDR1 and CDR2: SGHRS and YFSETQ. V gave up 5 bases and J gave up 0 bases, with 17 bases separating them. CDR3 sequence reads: CASSQGMGGHQETQYF. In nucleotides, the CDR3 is TGCGCCAGCAGTCAGGGAATGGGGGGTCACCAAGAGACCCAGTACTTC. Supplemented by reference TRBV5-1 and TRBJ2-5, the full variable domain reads KAGVTQTPRYLIKTRGQQVTLSCSPISGHRSVSWYQQTPGQGLQFLFEYFSETQRNKGNFPGRFSGRQFSNSRSEMNVSTLELGDSALYLCASSQGMGGHQETQYFGPGTRLLVL.

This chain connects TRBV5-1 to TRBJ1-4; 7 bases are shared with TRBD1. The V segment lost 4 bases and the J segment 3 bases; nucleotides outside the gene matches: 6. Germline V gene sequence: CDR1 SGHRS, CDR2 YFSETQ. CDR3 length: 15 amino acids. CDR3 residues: CASSQTGAPNEKLFF. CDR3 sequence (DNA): TGCGCCAGCAGCCAAACAGGGGCTCCTAATGAAAAACTGTTTTTT.

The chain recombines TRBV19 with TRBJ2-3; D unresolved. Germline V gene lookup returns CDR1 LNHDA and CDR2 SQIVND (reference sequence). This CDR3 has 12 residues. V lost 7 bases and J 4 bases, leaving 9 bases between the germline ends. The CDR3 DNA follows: TGTGCCAGTAATATGGGCCCAGATACGCAGTATTTT. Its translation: CASNMGPDTQYF.

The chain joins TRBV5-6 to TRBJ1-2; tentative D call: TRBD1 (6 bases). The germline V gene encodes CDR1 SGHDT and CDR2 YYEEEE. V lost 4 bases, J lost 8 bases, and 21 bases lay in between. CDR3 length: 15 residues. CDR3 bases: TGTGCCAGCAGCAAAGGACAGTTATTGTACGGGGGCTACACCTTC. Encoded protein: CASSKGQLLYGGYTF. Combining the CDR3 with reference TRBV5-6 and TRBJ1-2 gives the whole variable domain DAGVTQSPTHLIKTRGQQVTLRCSPKSGHDTVSWYQQALGQGPQFIFQYYEEEERQRGNFPDRFSGHQFPNYSSELNVNALLLGDSALYLCASSKGQLLYGGYTFGSGTRLTVV.

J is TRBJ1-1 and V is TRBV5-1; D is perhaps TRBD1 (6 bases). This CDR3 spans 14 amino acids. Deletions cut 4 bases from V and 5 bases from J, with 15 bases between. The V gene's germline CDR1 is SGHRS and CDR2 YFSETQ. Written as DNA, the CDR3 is TGCGCCAGCAGCGTCTACAGGGTCGGAACTGAAGCTTTCTTT. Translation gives CASSVYRVGTEAFF.

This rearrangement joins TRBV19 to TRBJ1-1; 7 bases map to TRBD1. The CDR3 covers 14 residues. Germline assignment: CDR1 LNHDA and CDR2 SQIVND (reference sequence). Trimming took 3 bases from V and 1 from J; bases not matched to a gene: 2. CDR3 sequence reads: CASSMDRQNTEAFF. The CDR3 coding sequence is TGTGCCAGTAGTATGGACAGGCAGAACACTGAAGCTTTCTTT.

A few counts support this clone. CDR3 region: CASSTNFGQAGHEQYV. CDR3 coding DNA: TGTGCCAGCAGCACCAATTTCGGACAGGCCGGGCACGAGCAGTACGTC. The rearrangement joins TRBV5-6 to TRBJ2-7; 7 nucleotides line up with TRBD1. J lost 5 bases, V lost 4 bases, and 15 bases had no gene match. Germline V gene lookup returns CDR1 SGHDT and CDR2 YYEEEE. This CDR3 has 16 residues.

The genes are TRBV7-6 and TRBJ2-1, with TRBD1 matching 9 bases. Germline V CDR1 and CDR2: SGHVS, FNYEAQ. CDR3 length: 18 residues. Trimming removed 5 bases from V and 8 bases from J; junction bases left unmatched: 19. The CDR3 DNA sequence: TGTGCCAGCAGCCCCATTACAGGGGGCCCCCGGACTGGGGATGAGCAGTTCTTC. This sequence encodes CASSPITGGPRTGDEQFF.